These T cell receptor beta chains were read from a single sample in a study of OX40 agonist ivuxolimab in advanced cancers. Profiled with immunoSEQ multiplex PCR; TCRdb holds only in-frame clones, not every one. Seen here are about 41,000 clones, 80% observed once, and the top ten hold roughly 4.1%. Specimen: CD4+ or CD8+ T cells sorted from blood, collected in a trial of the OX40 agonist ivuxolimab. Receptor source: an adult with an advanced solid tumor such as melanoma, head and neck, liver or kidney cancer. Both conserved end residues are trimmed from each CDR3. Each record gives: V gene, CDR3 protein.

TRBV5-1,ASSPREPGRGYEQY
TRBV18,ASSPSVGRSTEAF
TRBV11-2,ASSTGTQGFFEQF
TRBV5-4,ASSLAGGTGANVLT
TRBV5-1,ASIPGTDTGELF
TRBV5-1,ASSFQGRGSEQY
TRBV5-1,ASSLMDGAGDEQF
TRBV19,ASHDQGAGANVLT
TRBV7-8,ASSLGPKGSSGNTIY
TRBV28,ASSLPGRNEQY
TRBV18,ASSPRRDRGPYEQY
TRBV7-2,ASSLVRRGREGTQY
TRBV7-9,ASSSGDRATNEKLF
TRBV30,AWSPGRRSYEQY
TRBV7-9,ASSSGLAGGGDEQY
TRBV19,ASSPLGGGAANTGELF
TRBV6-1,ASSTRGQGNEKLF
TRBV7-3,ASSPGRGSYNEQF
TRBV30,AWSVSVGNTIY
TRBV28,ASSLRRVGSPLH
TRBV5-6,ASSLAGQVVLPSGNTIY
TRBV5-4,ASSLAGDRVLTGANVLT
TRBV5-1,ASSLERLNTEAF
TRBV5-1,ASSPDLPNEQF
TRBV9,ASSPPRDRKAQVNTGELF
TRBV5-6,ASSLYELAGGGPYEQY
TRBV18,ASSPMAGTGGNTEAF
TRBV19,ASRSGQNTEAF
TRBV27,ASTLGPYNEQF
TRBV19,ASSIRQGANTEAF
TRBV5-1,ASGSKAGFNEQY
TRBV19,ASSMGQNNSPLH
TRBV25-1,ASSEYYEQY
TRBV2,ASSETGVNEKLF
TRBV28,ASSFASQDNQPQH
TRBV6-6,ASSTGVTDTQY